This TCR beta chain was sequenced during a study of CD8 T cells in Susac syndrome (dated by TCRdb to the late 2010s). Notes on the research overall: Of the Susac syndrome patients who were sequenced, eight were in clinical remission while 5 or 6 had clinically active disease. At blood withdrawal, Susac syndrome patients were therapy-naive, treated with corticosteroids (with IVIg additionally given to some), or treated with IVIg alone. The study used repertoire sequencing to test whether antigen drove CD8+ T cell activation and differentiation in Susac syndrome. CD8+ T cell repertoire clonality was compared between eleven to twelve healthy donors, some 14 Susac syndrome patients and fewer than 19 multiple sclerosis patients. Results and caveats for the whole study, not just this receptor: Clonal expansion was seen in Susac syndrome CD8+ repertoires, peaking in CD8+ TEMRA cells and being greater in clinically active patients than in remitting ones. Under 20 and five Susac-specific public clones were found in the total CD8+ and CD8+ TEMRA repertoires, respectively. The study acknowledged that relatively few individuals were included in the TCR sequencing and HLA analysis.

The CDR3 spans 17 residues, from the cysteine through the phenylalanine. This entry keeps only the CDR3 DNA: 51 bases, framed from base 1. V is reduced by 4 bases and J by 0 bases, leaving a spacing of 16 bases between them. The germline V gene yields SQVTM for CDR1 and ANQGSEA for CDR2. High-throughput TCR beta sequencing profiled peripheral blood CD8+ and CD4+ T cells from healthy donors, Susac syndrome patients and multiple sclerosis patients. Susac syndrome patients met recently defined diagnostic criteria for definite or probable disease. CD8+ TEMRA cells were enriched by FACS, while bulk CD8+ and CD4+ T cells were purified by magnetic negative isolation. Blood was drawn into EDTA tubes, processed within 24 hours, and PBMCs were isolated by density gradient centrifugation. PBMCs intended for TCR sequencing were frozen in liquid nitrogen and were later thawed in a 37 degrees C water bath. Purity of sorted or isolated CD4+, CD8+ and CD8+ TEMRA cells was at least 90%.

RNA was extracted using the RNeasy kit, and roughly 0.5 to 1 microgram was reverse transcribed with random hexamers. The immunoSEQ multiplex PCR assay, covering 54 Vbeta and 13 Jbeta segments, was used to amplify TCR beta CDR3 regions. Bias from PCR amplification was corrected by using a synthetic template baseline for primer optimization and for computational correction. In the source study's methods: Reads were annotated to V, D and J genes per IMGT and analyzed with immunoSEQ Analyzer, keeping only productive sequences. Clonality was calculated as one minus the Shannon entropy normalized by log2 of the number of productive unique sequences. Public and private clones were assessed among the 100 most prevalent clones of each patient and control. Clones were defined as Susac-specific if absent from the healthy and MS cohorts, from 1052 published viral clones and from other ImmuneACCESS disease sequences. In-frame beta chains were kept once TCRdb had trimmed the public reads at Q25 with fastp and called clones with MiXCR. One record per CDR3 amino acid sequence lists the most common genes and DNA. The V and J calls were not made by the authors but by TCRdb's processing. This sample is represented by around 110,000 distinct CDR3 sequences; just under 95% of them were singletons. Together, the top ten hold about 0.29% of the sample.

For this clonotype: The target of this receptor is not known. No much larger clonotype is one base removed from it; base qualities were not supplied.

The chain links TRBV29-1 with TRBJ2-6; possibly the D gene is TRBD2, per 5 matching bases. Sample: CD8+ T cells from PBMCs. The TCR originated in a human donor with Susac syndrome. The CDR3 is CSVAGLSSSSGANVLTF. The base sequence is TGCAGCGTTGCCGGACTTTCGTCATCCTCTGGGGCCAACGTCCTGACTTTC.